Following are 30 T cell receptor beta chains from one sample sequenced in a study of tumor-infiltrating lymphocytes in primary liver carcinoma. A primer matching the constant region was used to make TCR beta cDNA from approximately 500 ng of total RNA. Slightly modified ARM-PCR with three nested multiplex PCR rounds yielded TCR beta libraries. A C-beta reverse primer was combined with TRBV1-TRBV30 forward primers in the first two PCR rounds, and each round had about 10 cycles. TCRdb itself ran the multiplex PCR reads through MiXCR, one entry per CDR3 protein. This sample has 100,000 to 150,000 distinct CDR3 sequences, with 55% to 75% found just once. RNA and DNA were co-extracted from approximately 20-30 mg of unsorted bulk tissue. The sample consisted of liver tumor tissue from sampling region 3. The subset: tumor region T3, left-lateral pole. The receptors here all came from a woman aged 55 to 70 with primary liver carcinoma and hepatitis B virus infection.

This clonotype is termed medium-sized (0.01 to 0.1%). The chain couples TRBV11-2 to TRBJ2-3, with 9 bases lining up with TRBD2. The CDR3 loop spans 16 amino acids. With V trimmed by 5 bases and J by 2 bases, 8 bases remained unmatched. Germline V gene data show CDR1 as SGHAT and CDR2 as FQNNGV. The CDR3 loop reads CASSPRLAEFTDTQYF. CDR3 DNA: TGTGCCAGCAGCCCGCGACTAGCGGAGTTCACAGATACGCAGTATTTT.

The chain links TRBV5-1 to TRBJ2-3; 9 bases align to TRBD2. Germline V lookup: CDR1 SGHRS, CDR2 YFSETQ. The trim removed 0 bases at V and 14 bases at J, leaving 10 bases unmatched. CDR3 size: 14 residues. The CDR3 reads CASSLEGGRAWRYF. CDR3 DNA sequence: TGCGCCAGCAGCTTGGAAGGCGGGAGGGCCTGGCGGTATTTT.

About this clonotype: One junction end does not reproduce the germline sequence, and a read error may be involved. The chain is built from TRBV7-9 and TRBJ2-7; D might be TRBD1 (6 bases). Germline V gene data show CDR1 as SEHNR and CDR2 as FQNEAQ (reference sequence). This CDR3 is 16 amino acids long. In DNA, the CDR3 is TGTACCAGCATCCCACAGGGAACGGTTGGGGTCGACGAGCAGTACTTC. It codes for CTSIPQGTVGVDEQYF.

Note on this clonotype: Given the absence of the conserved phenylalanine or tryptophan at the CDR3 end, a read error is likely. The chain combines TRBV11-2 with TRBJ2-3; 7 bases fit TRBD1. This CDR3 is 14 amino acids long. Germline assignment: CDR1 SGHAT and CDR2 FQNNGV. As DNA, the CDR3 is TGTGCCAACAGCTTAGACAGGGAGATCGATGCGCAGTATCTT. It encodes CANSLDREIDAQYL.

Comment on this clonotype: One end of the junction varies from germline; a read error may be responsible. V usage is TRBV29-1 and J usage is TRBJ2-3, with D possibly being TRBD1 or TRBD2 (6 bases each). Looked up from germline, CDR1 is SQVTM and CDR2 is ANQGSEA. The CDR3 consists of 14 residues. For the CDR3, the DNA is TGCAGCGGGGGGGCTAGTGGGAGTCGAGATATGCAGTATTTT. Its translation is CSGGASGSRDMQYF.

On this clonotype itself: The junction departs from germline at one end; a sequencing error may be responsible. CDR3 DNA: TGTGCCTGGAGGGACAGGGGCAACACTGAAGCTGTCTTT. Translation gives CAWRDRGNTEAVF. This rearrangement joins TRBV30 to TRBJ1-1, with 9 bases identical to TRBD1. The CDR3 has 13 residues. From germline, CDR1 is GTSNPN and CDR2 SVGIG (reference sequence).

As for this clonotype: Its ends do not fully match the called genes, so a read error is possible. J is TRBJ2-1 and V is TRBV29-1; the D gene could be TRBD1 or TRBD2 (5 bases each). This CDR3 comprises 14 residues. Germline lookup yields CDR1 SQVTM and CDR2 ANQGSEA. The CDR3 nucleotides are TGTAGCGTTGACCTGCAAGGTAGGGGAAACGAGCAGTTCTTC. This codes for CSVDLQGRGNEQFF.

Concerning this clonotype: Compared with germline, one end of the junction differs, possibly owing to a read error. The chain uses TRBV12-3 or TRBV12-4 and TRBJ2-7; 8 bases match TRBD2. CDR3 length equals 13 residues. CDR3 sequence (DNA): TGTGCCAGCAACCTAGCGGGTAGTTACGAGCAATACTTC. It yields the protein CASNLAGSYEQYF.

This clonotype rates as medium-sized. The chain carries TRBV11-3 and TRBJ2-1; 9 bases are shared with TRBD2. This CDR3 has 15 amino acids. J lost 4 bases, V lost 5 bases, and 6 bases had no gene match. Germline lookup yields CDR1 SGHNT and CDR2 YENEEA. The CDR3 region is CASSQTSGVYNEQFF. The CDR3, as DNA: TGTGCCAGCAGCCAGACTAGCGGAGTTTACAATGAGCAGTTCTTC.

Points on this clonotype: The CDR3 ends on some other residue instead of the conserved phenylalanine or tryptophan, so this is likely a read error. The rearrangement uses TRBV13 and TRBJ2-6, with TRBD1 matching over 8 bases. The V gene end was trimmed by 5 bases and the J gene end by 0 bases; junction bases not matched to a gene: 18. Per germline, CDR1 PRHDT and CDR2 FYEKMQ (reference sequence). The CDR3 consists of 21 residues. CDR3 sequence reads: CASSPPRDRDRRYSGANVLTL. Here the CDR3 DNA reads TGTGCCAGCAGCCCCCCCCGAGACCGGGACAGGAGATACTCTGGGGCCAACGTCCTGACTTTG.

With respect to this clonotype: A read error may explain this, as a much larger clone is one base away. V and J are TRBV12-3 or TRBV12-4 and TRBJ2-4, with TRBD2 identical over 7 bases. This CDR3 contains 15 residues. Trimming removed 2 bases from V and 6 bases from J; junction bases left unmatched: 7. CDR3 bases: TGTGCCAGCAGTTTATTAGGCGGGAGCGGAAACATTCAGTACTTC. The encoded protein is CASSLLGGSGNIQYF.

Note on this clonotype: The missing conserved phenylalanine or tryptophan at the end of this CDR3 makes a read error likely. V is TRBV7-8 and J is TRBJ1-3, with a tentative D call TRBD1 (6 bases). Germline CDR1 reads SGHVS; CDR2 reads FQNEAQ. V lost 5 bases and J 0 bases, leaving 17 bases between the germline ends. The CDR3 consists of 17 residues. The CDR3 DNA reads TGTGCCAGCAGCCCATCACTCAGGGGAAGCTCTGGAAACACCATATATTCT. Translation: CASSPSLRGSSGNTIYS.

This clonotype was counted once. The chain couples TRBV11-1 to TRBJ2-7; TRBD2 matches 10 bases. The CDR3 totals 16 residues. Looked up from germline, CDR1 is SGHAT and CDR2 is FQDESV (reference sequence). The trim removed 5 bases at V and 10 bases at J, leaving 17 bases unmatched. This CDR3 is CASSTRVAGGTYKQYF. The DNA for the CDR3 is TGTGCCAGCAGCACCCGGGTAGCGGGAGGCACCTACAAACAGTACTTC.

As to this clonotype: The conserved phenylalanine or tryptophan is not found at the CDR3 terminus, so this likely reflects a read error. The rearrangement uses TRBV11-2 and TRBJ2-7; tentatively, D is TRBD1 (6 bases). Per germline, CDR1 SGHAT and CDR2 FQNNGV. The CDR3 has 14 amino acids. The CDR3 nucleotides read TGTGCCAGCAGCCCTCCCAGGGGCTCCTACGGGCAGTACCTC. Translation gives CASSPPRGSYGQYL.

This clonotype was seen once. The junction and the germline gene differ at one end; a read error may be behind it. The chain couples TRBV6-5 to TRBJ2-3; tentatively, D is TRBD2 (5 bases). CDR3 size: 17 residues. The germline CDR1 and CDR2 sequences are MNHEY and SVGAGI. The chain's CDR3 is CASSRLSPSGGTDTQYF. The CDR3 DNA follows: TGTGCAAGCAGCCGACTATCGCCGAGTGGGGGCACAGATACGCAGTATTTT.

A remark on this clonotype: At one end the junction does not follow the germline gene, possibly because of a read error. The J gene is TRBJ2-3, the V gene TRBV11-2; D is perhaps TRBD2 (5 bases). Germline V gene data show CDR1 as SGHAT and CDR2 as FQNNGV. The CDR3 extends over 15 amino acids. Written as DNA, the CDR3 is TGTACCAGCAGCCCTGGATTAGCGAGCCCAGATACGCAGTATTTT. Its protein product is CTSSPGLASPDTQYF.

The table lists this clonotype with a count of one. The CDR3 ends on some other residue instead of the conserved phenylalanine or tryptophan, so this is likely a read error. The chain has TRBV6-1 and TRBJ1-6; D is ambiguous. Germline loops: CDR1 MNHNS, CDR2 SASEGT. The CDR3 runs to 14 residues. With 1 base removed from V and 14 bases from J, the gap between germline ends came to 15 bases. CDR3 residues: CASSEEVFGGTLHL. The CDR3 nucleotides read TGTGCCAGCAGTGAAGAAGTGTTCGGAGGGACCCTCCACCTT.

In regard to this clonotype: Given the absence of the conserved phenylalanine or tryptophan at the CDR3 end, a read error is likely. This chain connects TRBV11-3 to TRBJ1-1; D is undetermined. From germline, CDR1 is SGHNT and CDR2 YENEEA. Trimming took 6 bases from V and 4 from J, leaving 12 bases between them. This CDR3 contains 13 residues. The CDR3 DNA follows: TGTGCCAGCAGTCGTTCACTGGCCACTGAAGCTTTCTCT. Protein sequence: CASSRSLATEAFS.

A few counts support this clonotype. This clone may be a read error of a much larger clone one base away. The chain employs TRBV29-1 and TRBJ1-2; 10 bases are shared with TRBD1. The length of the CDR3 is 13 residues. Per germline, CDR1 SQVTM and CDR2 ANQGSEA. DNA for the CDR3: TGCAGCGGAGGACAGGGGGAGATGTATGACTACACCTTC. Translating gives CSGGQGEMYDYTF.

The chain uses TRBV5-1 and TRBJ2-2, with a possible D match to TRBD1 (5 bases). V dropped 0 bases and J dropped 5 bases, with 14 bases sitting between them. There are 16 residues in the CDR3. Germline lookup yields CDR1 SGHRS and CDR2 YFSETQ. This CDR3 is CASSLASAGRTGELFF. The CDR3 DNA reads TGCGCCAGCAGCTTGGCCTCGGCAGGGCGAACCGGGGAGCTGTTTTTT.

Notes on this clonotype: This CDR3 is missing its conserved last phenylalanine or tryptophan, likely due to a read error. The chain has TRBV11-2 and TRBJ2-7; no reliable D call. The CDR3 length is 15 residues. CDR1 SGHAT and CDR2 FQNNGV come from the germline V gene. This CDR3 reads CANSLDSGHTSEQYL. The CDR3 DNA reads TGTGCCAACAGCTTAGACTCAGGCCATACGTCCGAGCAGTACCTC.

This clonotype was observed many times. J is TRBJ1-5 and V is TRBV21-1; the D segment call TRBD1 is taken from the table without a DNA check. TRBV21-1 has pseudogene status. The CDR3 loop spans 16 amino acids. The CDR3 region has the DNA TGTGCCAGCACCCACCGGACAGGGTTTGGCAATCAGCCCCAGCATTTT. Amino acids: CASTHRTGFGNQPQHF.

In its sample, this clonotype was seen a few times. The chain combines TRBV9 with TRBJ2-2; 7 bases are a match to TRBD2. The CDR3 consists of 16 residues. The germline V gene has CDR1 SGDLS and CDR2 YYNGEE. The trim removed 3 bases at V and 3 bases at J, leaving 8 bases unmatched. CDR3: CASSGEGVRYTGELFF. DNA for the CDR3: TGTGCCAGCAGCGGGGAGGGAGTTAGGTACACCGGGGAGCTGTTTTTT.

Of note for this clonotype: A much more abundant neighbour one base away suggests this may be a read error. The gene calls are TRBV30 and TRBJ2-1, with D perhaps matching TRBD2 (5 bases). The CDR3 length is 13 residues. The germline gives CDR1 GTSNPN, CDR2 SVGIG (reference sequence). Between the trimmed V and J ends, which lost 3 bases and 3 bases, there was a span of 9 bases. The CDR3 region has the DNA TGTGCCTGGAGACTGGCGGGCTACAATGAGCAGTTCTTC. This encodes CAWRLAGYNEQFF. The full variable domain, rest sourced from reference TRBV30 and TRBJ2-1, is SQTIHQWPATLVQPVGSPLSLECTVEGTSNPNLYWYRQAAGRGLQLLFYSVGIGQISSEVPQNLSASRPQDRQFILSSKKLLLSDSGFYLCAWRLAGYNEQFFGPGTRLTVL.

Note on this clonotype: An end of the junction differs from the germline gene, which may be a read error. J is TRBJ2-4 and V is TRBV29-1, with D unclear. CDR1 is SQVTM and CDR2 is ANQGSEA in the germline V gene. This CDR3 has 13 residues. CDR3 sequence reads: CSVVGETKDIQYF. The CDR3 DNA follows: TGCAGCGTTGTGGGTGAGACCAAAGACATTCAGTACTTC.

On this clonotype: At one end, the junction sequence differs from germline, possibly due to a read error. V usage is TRBV30 and J usage is TRBJ1-5; possibly TRBD1 for D (5 bases). CDR3 length equals 15 residues. CDR1 and CDR2 from the germline V gene are GTSNPN and SVGIG (reference sequence). CDR3 nucleotide sequence: TGTGCTTGGAAGCTGCCGGGACTAAAACCCCAGCCCCAGCATTTT. It codes for CAWKLPGLKPQPQHF.

This chain links TRBV6-5 with TRBJ1-6; no reliable D call. The CDR3 is made up of 17 amino acids. Looked up from germline, CDR1 is MNHEY and CDR2 is SVGAGI. V lost 6 bases, J lost 12 bases, and 27 bases lay in between. This CDR3 reads CASSQCVGVGDNRPLHF. CDR3 sequence (DNA): TGTGCCAGCAGCCAGTGTGTGGGTGTTGGGGATAATCGACCCCTCCACTTT.

This clonotype occurred many times. DNA of the CDR3: TGTGCCAGCAGCCAAGGGACAGGGGCCTCCTCCTACGAGCAGTACTTC. It codes for CASSQGTGASSYEQYF. The chain has TRBV4-2 and TRBJ2-7; TRBD1 aligns across 9 bases. The trim removed 1 base at V and 0 bases at J, leaving 4 bases unmatched. The CDR3 covers 16 residues. Germline V gene sequence: CDR1 LGHNA, CDR2 YNFKEQ.

A word on this clonotype: A read error may explain this, as a much larger clone is one base away. This rearrangement joins TRBV5-1 to TRBJ2-1; 9 positions match TRBD2. V was clipped by 0 bases and J by 2 bases; unmatched bases: 9. The CDR3 extends over 18 amino acids. CDR1 SGHRS and CDR2 YFSETQ come from the germline V gene. CDR3: CASSLAVGSGSAYNEQFF. CDR3 bases: TGCGCCAGCAGCTTGGCGGTTGGTAGCGGGAGTGCCTACAATGAGCAGTTCTTC.

Remarks on this clonotype: One junction end does not reproduce the germline sequence, and a read error may be involved. The rearrangement uses TRBV11-2 and TRBJ2-3; possibly TRBD1 or TRBD2 for D (5 bases each). CDR1 is SGHAT, CDR2 FQNNGV, per germline. This CDR3 region has 12 residues. The CDR3 protein is CASSLGDDTQYF. The CDR3 DNA follows: TGTGCCAGCAGCTTAGGGGACGACACGCAATATTTT.